Shown below are 15 T cell receptor beta chains from a single sample sequenced in a study of blood T cells in healthy people across ages. Sample-barcoded 5' priming and a J-beta primer mix drove a second PCR of 7 to 11 cycles. TCRdb independently ran MiXCR on the 5' RACE reads; one entry per CDR3 protein. The table shows roughly 650,000 distinct CDR3 sequences, with 32% occurring only once. Sequencing used blood. Source of these receptors: an elderly woman in good health.

Many counts were recorded for this clonotype. The rearrangement joins TRBV12-3 or TRBV12-4 to TRBJ1-5, with 7 bases matching TRBD1. The CDR3 has 14 amino acids. The J segment lost 4 bases and the V segment lost 6 bases, leaving 6 bases of the junction unmatched. CDR3 bases: TGTGCCAGCAGCCTGACAGGGAATAATCAGCCCCAGCATTTT. Translated, it gives CASSLTGNNQPQHF.

The V and J genes are TRBV14 and TRBJ2-7; D is undetermined. The DNA end lines up better with TRBJ2-4; the J call may be wrong. The CDR3 contains 12 residues. Per germline, CDR1 SGHDN and CDR2 FVKESK. The CDR3 DNA follows: TGTGCCAGCAGCCAACCTTGGGACATTCAGTACTTC. This translates into CASSQPWDIQYF.

V and J are TRBV6-2 or TRBV6-3 and TRBJ1-2; D uncertain. V gave up 2 bases and J gave up 3 bases, with 7 bases separating them. Germline V gives CDR1 MNHEY, CDR2 SVGEGT. CDR3 length: 13 residues. In DNA form, the CDR3 reads TGTGCCAGCAGTTACAGCGGGTACTATGGCTACACCTTC. Translation: CASSYSGYYGYTF.

This clonotype has only one observation. This rearrangement joins TRBV6-1 to TRBJ1-5; 10 nucleotides line up with TRBD1. The CDR3 totals 16 residues. The V gene's germline CDR1 is MNHNS and CDR2 SASEGT. V dropped 6 bases and J dropped 1; count of bases not matched to a gene: 6. The CDR3 is CASRDWGQGSNQPQHF. The CDR3 DNA follows: TGTGCCAGCAGGGACTGGGGACAGGGGAGCAATCAGCCCCAGCATTTT.

This clonotype was counted only a few times. The gene calls are TRBV7-2 and TRBJ1-1; unclear D gene. Germline V lookup: CDR1 SGHTA, CDR2 FQGNSA. V was clipped by 2 bases and J by 1 base, with 8 bases between them. The CDR3 covers 14 residues. The CDR3 coding sequence is TGTGCCAGCAGCTTATTCTGGGGGAACACTGAAGCTTTCTTT. Translation: CASSLFWGNTEAFF.

This clonotype was recorded a few times. A read error is possible here, since a much larger clone lies one base away. The chain combines TRBV11-2 with TRBJ2-4; 7 bases line up with TRBD1. J lost 13 bases, V lost 11 bases, and 20 bases had no gene match. Germline loops: CDR1 SGHAT, CDR2 FQNNGV. The CDR3 sequence is 14 residues long. The CDR3 spells CASSHRTGQEAQYF. The DNA for the CDR3 is TGTGCCTCCTCTCACAGGACAGGCCAAGAGGCCCAGTACTTC.

This clonotype has at least ten counts. The V call is TRBV5-1, the J call TRBJ2-3, with D unresolved. The V gene lost 0 bases and the J gene lost 2 bases, with 10 bases spanning the gap. Germline lookup yields CDR1 SGHRS and CDR2 YFSETQ. The CDR3 covers 15 residues. The CDR3 here is CASSLGGSPTDTQYF. Here the CDR3 DNA reads TGCGCCAGCAGCTTGGGAGGAAGCCCCACAGATACGCAGTATTTT.

J is TRBJ2-1 and V is TRBV20-1; 7 nucleotides align to TRBD2. J lost 5 bases, V lost 3 bases, and 4 bases had no gene match. CDR1 is DFQATT and CDR2 is SNEGSKA in the germline V gene (reference sequence). This CDR3 has 13 residues. CDR3: CSARFLADNEQFF. DNA of the CDR3: TGCAGTGCTAGGTTCCTAGCGGACAATGAGCAGTTCTTC.

Points on this clonotype: A much larger clone differs from this one at a single base, so this may be a read error. V usage is TRBV12-3 or TRBV12-4 and J usage is TRBJ1-2; D remains unclear. CDR3 length: 11 residues. CDR3 coding DNA: TGTGCCAACAGTTTTTACGTTGGCTACACCTTC. It specifies CANSFYVGYTF.

V and J are TRBV6-1 and TRBJ1-2; D remains unclear. This CDR3 is built from 14 residues. V was pared by 0 bases and J by 4 bases, with 9 bases between. CDR1 is MNHNS, CDR2 SASEGT, per germline. The CDR3 DNA reads as TGTGCCAGCAGTGAAGCCCCGGTGAGCTATGGCTACACCTTC. Translating gives CASSEAPVSYGYTF.

This clonotype came up many times. The rearrangement joins TRBV5-4 to TRBJ2-7; D is uncertain. The CDR3 covers 13 residues. The germline CDR1 and CDR2 sequences are SGHNT and YYREEE (reference sequence). V lost 4 bases and J 5 bases, leaving 13 bases between the germline ends. The CDR3 nucleotides read TGTGCCAGCAGCCCCCGGAATGTGGACGAGCAGTACTTC. As protein: CASSPRNVDEQYF. The full variable domain, its missing parts supplied by reference TRBV5-4 and TRBJ2-7, is ETGVTQSPTHLIKTRGQQVTLRCSSQSGHNTVSWYQQALGQGPQFIFQYYREEENGRGNFPPRFSGLQFPNYSSELNVNALELDDSALYLCASSPRNVDEQYFGPGTRLTVT.

This clonotype was observed a few times. A single base separates this from a much larger clone, so it may be a read error. The chain is built from TRBV20-1 and TRBJ2-7, with TRBD1 matching 11 bases. This CDR3 is built from 15 residues. Germline CDR1 and CDR2: DFQATT and SNEGSKA (reference sequence). The V and J ends lost 5 bases and 2 bases, in that order; junction bases with no gene match: 8. CDR3 sequence (DNA): TGCAGTGCTCCGGACAGGGGGCAAGGCACCTACGAGCAGTACTTC. It encodes CSAPDRGQGTYEQYF.

Notes on this clonotype: Given a much more abundant clone one base away, this may be a read error. The chain links TRBV20-1 to TRBJ2-6; 10 nucleotides line up with TRBD2. The CDR3 extends over 18 amino acids. Looked up from germline, CDR1 is DFQATT and CDR2 is SNEGSKA (reference sequence). CDR3 sequence: CSARDRSGGASGANVRTF. Here the CDR3 DNA reads TGCAGTGCTAGAGATCGGAGCGGGGGGGCGTCTGGGGCCAACGTCCGGACTTTC.

This clonotype has at least ten counts. Here the CDR3 reads CSVGQGVDYGYTF. CDR3 nucleotide sequence: TGCAGCGTTGGTCAGGGGGTGGACTATGGCTACACCTTC. This chain links TRBV29-1 with TRBJ1-2; 7 bases agree with TRBD1. Trimming at V came to 4 bases and at J to 3 bases, leaving 5 bases not matched to a gene. The CDR3 runs to 13 residues. Germline V gene sequence: CDR1 SQVTM, CDR2 ANQGSEA.

This clonotype was recorded at least ten times. V gene TRBV28 combines with J gene TRBJ1-2; no reliable D call. Trimming took off 1 base at V and 4 bases at J, with 7 bases between the two ends. This CDR3 is built from 13 residues. Looked up from germline, CDR1 is MDHEN and CDR2 is SYDVKM. The CDR3 DNA reads as TGTGCCAGCAGTTTATTGGTTGTCTATGGCTACACCTTC. Translation: CASSLLVVYGYTF.